This TCR beta chain was profiled in a study of response to subunit inactivated influenza vaccine. Study-level results: Authors suggested each seasonal flu vaccination may recruit only limited numbers of new T cells.

TCRdb recomputed calls from the RT-PCR reads with MiXCR, one row per CDR3 protein. Of fewer than 400,000 distinct CDR3 sequences listed, just over 20% are singletons. This clonotype was seen at least ten times. Its antigen is unidentified. This CDR3 region has 15 residues. V dropped 7 bases and J dropped 0 bases, with 13 bases sitting between them. The sequencing used PBMCs from blood, collected roughly 20 months after vaccination. The sequence was obtained from a man aged 45 to 75 who received an inactivated influenza vaccine. The chain links TRBV12-3 or TRBV12-4 to TRBJ1-3; tentative D call: TRBD1 (6 bases). The CDR3, as DNA: TGTGCCAGCACTTGGGCGACAGGCTCTGGAAACACCATATATTTT. Translation gives CASTWATGSGNTIYF.